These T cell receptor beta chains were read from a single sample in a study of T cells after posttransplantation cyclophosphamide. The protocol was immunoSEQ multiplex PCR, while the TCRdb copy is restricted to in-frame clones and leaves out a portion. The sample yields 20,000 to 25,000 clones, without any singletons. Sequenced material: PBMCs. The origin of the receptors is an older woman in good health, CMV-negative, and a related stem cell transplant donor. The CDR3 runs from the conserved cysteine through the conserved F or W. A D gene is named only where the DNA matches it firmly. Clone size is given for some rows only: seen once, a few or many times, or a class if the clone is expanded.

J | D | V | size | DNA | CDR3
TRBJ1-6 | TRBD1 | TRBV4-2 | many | TGTGCCAGCAGCCAAGAGGAAGGGACAGGGGAGGCACCCCTCCACTTT | CASSQEEGTGEAPLHF
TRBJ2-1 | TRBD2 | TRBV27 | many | TGTGCCAGCAGCCTTCTAGCGGGACCCTACAATGAGCAGTTCTTC | CASSLLAGPYNEQFF
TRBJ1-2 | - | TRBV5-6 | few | TGTGCCAGCAGCCTGACAGCCAACTATGGCTACACCTTC | CASSLTANYGYTF
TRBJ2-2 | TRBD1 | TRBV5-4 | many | TGTGCCAGCAGCTTGGCGACAGGGAGCACCGGGGAGCTGTTTTTT | CASSLATGSTGELFF
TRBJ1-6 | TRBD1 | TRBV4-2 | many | TGTGCCAGCAGCCCGGGACAGCAGGGGGCCTTTAATTCACCCCTCCACTTT | CASSPGQQGAFNSPLHF
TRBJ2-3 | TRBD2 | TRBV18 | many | TGTGCCAGCTCACCTCCTAGCGGGAGGGCAGATACGCAGTATTTT | CASSPPSGRADTQYF
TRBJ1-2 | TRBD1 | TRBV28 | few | TGTGCCAGCTCTCCAGGGGGCAACTATGGCTACACCTTC | CASSPGGNYGYTF
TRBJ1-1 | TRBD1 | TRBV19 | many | TGTGCCAGTAGTTCCAGGGGGAAGAACACTGAAGCTTTCTTT | CASSSRGKNTEAFF
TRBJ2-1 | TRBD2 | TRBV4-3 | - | TGCGCCAGCAGCCAAGATATAAATAGCGGGATCCCTAGGGAGCAGTTCTTC | CASSQDINSGIPREQFF
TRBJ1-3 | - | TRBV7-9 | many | TGTGCCAGCACTCCCCCGGCGGGGACTGAAGGAAACACCATATATTTT | CASTPPAGTEGNTIYF
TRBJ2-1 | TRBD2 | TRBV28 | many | TGTGCCAGCAGATACCCAAGCGGGGGGGCCTACAATGAGCAGTTCTTC | CASRYPSGGAYNEQFF
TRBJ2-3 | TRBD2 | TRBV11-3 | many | TGTGCCAGCAGCCAGCGGACTAGCGAGCATACGCAGTATTTT | CASSQRTSEHTQYF
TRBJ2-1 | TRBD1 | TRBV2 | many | TGTGCCAGCAGTGAAGCGTTGGGAGGGACAGGGTGGTACAATGAGCAGTTCTTC | CASSEALGGTGWYNEQFF
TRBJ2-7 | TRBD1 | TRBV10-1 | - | TGCGCCAGCAGTGGTTCGCAGGGGGCGAGCGCGTACCCCTACGAGCAGTACTTC | CASSGSQGASAYPYEQYF
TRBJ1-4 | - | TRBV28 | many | TGTGCCAGCAAAGGCGGGGGCACTAATGAAAAACTGTTTTTT | CASKGGGTNEKLFF
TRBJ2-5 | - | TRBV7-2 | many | TGTGCCAGCAGCCAGGTGCCTAGGGGGGGGACCCAGTACTTC | CASSQVPRGGTQYF
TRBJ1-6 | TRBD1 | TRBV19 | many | TGTGCCAGTAGTCGGGACAGAGTTTCACCCCTCCACTTT | CASSRDRVSPLHF
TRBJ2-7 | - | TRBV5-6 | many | TGTGCCAGCAGCTTAGGACAGAACTCCTACGAGCAGTACTTC | CASSLGQNSYEQYF
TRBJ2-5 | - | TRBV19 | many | TGTGCCAGTAGTACCAGGGTGTGGGAGACCCAGTACTTC | CASSTRVWETQYF
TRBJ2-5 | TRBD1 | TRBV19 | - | TGTGCCAGTAGAGCAGGGGGCCTCCCAGAGACCCAGTACTTC | CASRAGGLPETQYF
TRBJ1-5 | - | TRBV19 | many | TGTGCCACTAAATCCCCCGACAAGGCACCTCAGCCCCAGCATTTT | CATKSPDKAPQPQHF
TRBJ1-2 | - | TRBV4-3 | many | TGCGCCAGCAGCCAAAAGGTTCGAATGGGGGCGGGTAACTATGGCTACACCTTC | CASSQKVRMGAGNYGYTF
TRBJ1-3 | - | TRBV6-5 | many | TGTGCCAGCAGTTACGACAGAAACTTAAACACCATATATTTT | CASSYDRNLNTIYF
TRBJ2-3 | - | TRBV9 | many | TGTGCCAGCAGCGCAGGACTTCCGCTAGATACGCAGTATTTT | CASSAGLPLDTQYF
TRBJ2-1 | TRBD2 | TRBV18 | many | TGTGCCAGCTCAGATAGCGGGCCCGAGCAGTTCTTC | CASSDSGPEQFF
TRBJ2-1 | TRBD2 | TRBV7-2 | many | TGTGCCAGCAGCTCAGGACTAGACCTGGTCTTC | CASSSGLDLVF
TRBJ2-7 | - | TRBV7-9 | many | TGTGCCAGCAGCGCGGCAGGGGGGAACGAGCAGTACTTC | CASSAAGGNEQYF
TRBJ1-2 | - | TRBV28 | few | TGTGCCACTACGCGGGACTCCCAAGGGGACTATGGCTACACCTTC | CATTRDSQGDYGYTF